This entry lists 7 T cell receptor beta chains sequenced from one sample in a study of spatial heterogeneity in lung cancer (dated by TCRdb to between 2017 and 2020). The library was obtained by 5' RACE. The instrument was a NextSeq 500. TCRdb trimmed public reads at Q25 via fastp, called clones via MiXCR and kept in-frame beta chains. Entries are consolidated by CDR3 protein sequence, retaining the most common genes and DNA. The table for this sample lists roughly 79,000 distinct CDR3 sequences; around 7.3% of them were counted only once. Under 8% of the sample goes to the ten largest clones. The time point label of this sample denotes: sample taken at primary tumor resection. The sample consisted of PBMCs, taken at surgery. These receptors were obtained from a male donor with early-stage non-small cell lung cancer.

This clonotype appeared many times. The chain joins TRBV20-1 to TRBJ1-2; the D gene is possibly TRBD1 (6 bases). V was shortened by 0 bases and J by 4 bases, with 15 bases between the two germline ends. Germline CDR1 DFQATT, CDR2 SNEGSKA (reference sequence). The CDR3 has 15 residues. The CDR3 is CSARDAGAGFYGYTF. For the CDR3, the DNA is TGCAGTGCTAGAGATGCGGGGGCGGGATTCTATGGCTACACCTTC.

At least ten counts were recorded for this clonotype. In DNA, the CDR3 is TGTGCCAGCAGCTTGGATGGCGGGAGGGCCTCAGAGACCCAGTACTTC. It is translated as CASSLDGGRASETQYF. This chain joins TRBV5-6 and TRBJ2-5; 9 nucleotides align to TRBD2. The length of the CDR3 is 16 residues. CDR1 is SGHDT and CDR2 is YYEEEE in the germline V gene. The ends lost 0 bases at V and 4 bases at J; junction bases unmatched: 7.

This clonotype showed up many times. The chain couples TRBV10-2 to TRBJ2-7; the D gene is possibly TRBD2 (5 bases). The length of the CDR3 is 14 residues. CDR1 is WSHSY, CDR2 SAAADI, per germline. V was trimmed by 0 bases and J by 5 bases, leaving 11 bases between them. The CDR3: CASSESRWRDEQYF. The CDR3 DNA sequence: TGCGCCAGCAGTGAGTCGCGCTGGCGGGACGAGCAGTACTTC.

This clonotype was seen many times. The chain carries TRBV7-9 and TRBJ2-7, with unresolved D. V gave up 5 bases and J gave up 6 bases, with 8 bases separating them. Germline lookup yields CDR1 SEHNR and CDR2 FQNEAQ (reference sequence). This CDR3 has 11 amino acids. The CDR3 coding sequence is TGTGCCAGCAGCGTAGTGGGCGAGCAGTACTTC. Its protein product is CASSVVGEQYF.

This clonotype was counted between two and nine times. The CDR3 region has the DNA TGCAGTGCTTCGGGGGCGGTAGATGATGGCTACACCTTC. It codes for CSASGAVDDGYTF. V is TRBV29-1 and J is TRBJ1-2; D may be TRBD1 (6 bases). Germline V gives CDR1 SQVTM, CDR2 ANQGSEA. The CDR3 totals 13 residues.

This clonotype was observed a handful of times. V gene TRBV12-3 or TRBV12-4 combines with J gene TRBJ1-4, with no clear D. This CDR3 comprises 13 residues. Between the trimmed V and J ends, which lost 0 bases and 10 bases, there was a span of 9 bases. CDR3 sequence (DNA): TGTGCCAGCAGTTTAGCGCGGCGGCGAAAACTGTTTTTT. Encoded protein: CASSLARRRKLFF.

This clonotype occurred many times. The chain is built from TRBV4-1 and TRBJ2-1, with 8 nucleotides matching TRBD1. Germline V gene lookup returns CDR1 MGHRA and CDR2 YSYEKL. The V and J ends lost 2 bases and 6 bases, in that order; junction bases with no gene match: 6. The CDR3 consists of 15 residues. CDR3 amino acids: CASSQLTTGGNEQFF. In DNA, the CDR3 is TGCGCCAGCAGCCAACTCACAACAGGGGGCAATGAGCAGTTCTTC.